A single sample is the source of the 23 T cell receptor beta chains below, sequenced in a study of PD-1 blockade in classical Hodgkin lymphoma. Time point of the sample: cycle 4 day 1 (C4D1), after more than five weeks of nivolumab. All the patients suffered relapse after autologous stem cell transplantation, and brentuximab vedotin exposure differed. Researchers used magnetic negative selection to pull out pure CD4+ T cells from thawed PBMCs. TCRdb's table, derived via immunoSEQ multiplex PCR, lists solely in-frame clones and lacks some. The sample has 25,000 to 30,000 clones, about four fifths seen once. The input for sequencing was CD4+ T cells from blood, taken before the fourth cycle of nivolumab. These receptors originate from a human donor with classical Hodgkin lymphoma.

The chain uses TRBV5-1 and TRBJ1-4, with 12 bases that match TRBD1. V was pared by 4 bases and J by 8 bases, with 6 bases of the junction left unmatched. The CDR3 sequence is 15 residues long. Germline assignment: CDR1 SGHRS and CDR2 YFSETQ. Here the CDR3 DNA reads TGCGCCAGCAGCCCAGGGACAGGGGGCCGGGAAAAACTGTTTTTT. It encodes CASSPGTGGREKLFF.

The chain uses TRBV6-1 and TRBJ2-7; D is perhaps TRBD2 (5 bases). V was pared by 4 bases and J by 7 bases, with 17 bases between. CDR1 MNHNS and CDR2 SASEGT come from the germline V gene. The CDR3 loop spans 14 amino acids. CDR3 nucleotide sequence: TGTGCCAGCAGTGTATCAGGCCCCCCGGGGGAGCAGTACTTC. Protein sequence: CASSVSGPPGEQYF.

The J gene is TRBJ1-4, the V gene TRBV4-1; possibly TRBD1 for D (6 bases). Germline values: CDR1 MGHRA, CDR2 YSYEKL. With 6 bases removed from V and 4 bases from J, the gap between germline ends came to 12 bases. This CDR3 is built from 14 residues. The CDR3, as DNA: TGCGCCAGCAGACGACAGGTGAATAATGAAAAACTGTTTTTT. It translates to CASRRQVNNEKLFF.

The CDR3 DNA reads as TGTGCCAGTAGTATCTTGGGGATCTCTGGAAACACCATATATTTT. Amino acid sequence: CASSILGISGNTIYF. The rearrangement links TRBV19 to TRBJ1-3; D ambiguous. Trimming left V 3 bases short and J 0 bases short, with 9 bases between. CDR3 length: 15 residues. CDR1 is LNHDA, CDR2 SQIVND, per germline (reference sequence).

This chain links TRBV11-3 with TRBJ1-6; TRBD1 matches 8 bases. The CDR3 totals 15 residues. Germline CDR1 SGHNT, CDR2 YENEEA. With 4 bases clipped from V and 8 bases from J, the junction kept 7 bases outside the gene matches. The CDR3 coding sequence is TGTGCCAGCAGCTCTGGGACAGGAGTGGATTCACCCCTCCACTTT. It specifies CASSSGTGVDSPLHF.

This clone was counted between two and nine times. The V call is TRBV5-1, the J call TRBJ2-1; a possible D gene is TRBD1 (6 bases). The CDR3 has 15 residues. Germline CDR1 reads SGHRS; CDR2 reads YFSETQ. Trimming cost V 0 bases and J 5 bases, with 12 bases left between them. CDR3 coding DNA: TGCGCCAGCAGCTTGGAGCAGGGGACAAACAATGAGCAGTTCTTC. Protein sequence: CASSLEQGTNNEQFF.

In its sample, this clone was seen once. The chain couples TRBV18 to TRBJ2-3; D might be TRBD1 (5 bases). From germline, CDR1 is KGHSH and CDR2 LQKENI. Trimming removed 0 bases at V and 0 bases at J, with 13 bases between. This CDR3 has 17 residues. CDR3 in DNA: TGTGCCAGCTCACCACCAGGGGCCGGGTGGAGCACAGATACGCAGTATTTT. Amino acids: CASSPPGAGWSTDTQYF.

The CDR3, as DNA: TGTGCCAGCAGCGTAGAAGGGGTTAGCGGGGGCCGGAAGGAGCAGTTCTTC. Its translation is CASSVEGVSGGRKEQFF. This chain connects TRBV9 to TRBJ2-1; 9 bases are a match to TRBD2. J lost 10 bases, V lost 0 bases, and 14 bases had no gene match. The CDR3 length is 17 residues. From germline, CDR1 is SGDLS and CDR2 YYNGEE.

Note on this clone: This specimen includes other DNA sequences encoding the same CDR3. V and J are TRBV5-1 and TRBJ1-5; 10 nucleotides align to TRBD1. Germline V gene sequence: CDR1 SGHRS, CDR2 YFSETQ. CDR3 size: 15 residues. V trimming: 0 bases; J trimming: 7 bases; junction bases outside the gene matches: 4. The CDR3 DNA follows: TGCGCCAGCAGCTTGGCTGGACAGGGGGAGCAGCCCCAGCATTTT. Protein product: CASSLAGQGEQPQHF.

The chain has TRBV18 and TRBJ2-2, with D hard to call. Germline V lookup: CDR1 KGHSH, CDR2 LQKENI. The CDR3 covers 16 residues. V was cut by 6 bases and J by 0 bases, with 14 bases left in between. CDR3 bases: TGTGCCAGCTCGCCCCATATACTCACGAACACCGGGGAGCTGTTTTTT. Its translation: CASSPHILTNTGELFF.

CDR3 in amino acids: CASSYRDSSYNEQFF. CDR3 bases: TGTGCCAGCAGTTACAGGGACAGTTCCTACAATGAGCAGTTCTTC. The chain carries TRBV6-6 and TRBJ2-1; TRBD1 matches at 7 bases. This CDR3 contains 15 residues. CDR1 and CDR2 from the germline V gene are MNHNY and SVGAGI (reference sequence). V lost 2 bases, J lost 1 base, and 2 bases stayed unmatched.

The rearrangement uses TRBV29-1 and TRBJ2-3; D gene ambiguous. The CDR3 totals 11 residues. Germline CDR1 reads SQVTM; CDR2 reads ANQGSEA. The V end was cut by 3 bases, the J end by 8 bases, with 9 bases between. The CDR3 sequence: CSVELSGTQYF. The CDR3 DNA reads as TGCAGCGTTGAGTTATCCGGTACGCAGTATTTT.

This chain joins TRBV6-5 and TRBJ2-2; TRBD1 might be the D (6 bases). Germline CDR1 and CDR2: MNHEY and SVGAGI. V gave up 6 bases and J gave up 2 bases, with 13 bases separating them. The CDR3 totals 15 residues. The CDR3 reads CASSLRGINTGELFF. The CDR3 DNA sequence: TGTGCCAGCAGCCTAAGGGGGATAAACACCGGGGAGCTGTTTTTT.

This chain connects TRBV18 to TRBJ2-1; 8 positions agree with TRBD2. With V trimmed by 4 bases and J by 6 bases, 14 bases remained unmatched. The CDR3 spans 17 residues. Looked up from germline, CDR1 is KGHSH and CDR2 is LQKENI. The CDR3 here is CASSRTAPGGAGNEQFF. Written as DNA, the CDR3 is TGTGCCAGCTCACGCACGGCTCCCGGGGGGGCGGGCAATGAGCAGTTCTTC.

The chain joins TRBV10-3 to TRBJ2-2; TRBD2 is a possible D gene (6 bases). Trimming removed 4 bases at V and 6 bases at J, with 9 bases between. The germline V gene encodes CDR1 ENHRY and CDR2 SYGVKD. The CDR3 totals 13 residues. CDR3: CAISGDFPGELFF. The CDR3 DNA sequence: TGTGCCATCAGTGGGGACTTCCCCGGGGAGCTGTTTTTT.

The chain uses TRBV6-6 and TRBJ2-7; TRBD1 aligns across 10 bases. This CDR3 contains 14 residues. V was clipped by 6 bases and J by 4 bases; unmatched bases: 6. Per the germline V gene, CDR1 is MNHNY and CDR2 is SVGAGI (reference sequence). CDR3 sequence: CASRGDRGPYEQYF. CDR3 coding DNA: TGTGCCAGCAGAGGGGACAGGGGCCCTTACGAGCAGTACTTC.

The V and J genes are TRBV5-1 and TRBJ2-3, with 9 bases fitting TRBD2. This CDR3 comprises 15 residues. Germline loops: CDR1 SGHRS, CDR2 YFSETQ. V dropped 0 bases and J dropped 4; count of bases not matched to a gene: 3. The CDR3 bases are TGCGCCAGCAGCTTGGAGGGCGGGGGGGCAGATACGCAGTATTTT. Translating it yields CASSLEGGGADTQYF.

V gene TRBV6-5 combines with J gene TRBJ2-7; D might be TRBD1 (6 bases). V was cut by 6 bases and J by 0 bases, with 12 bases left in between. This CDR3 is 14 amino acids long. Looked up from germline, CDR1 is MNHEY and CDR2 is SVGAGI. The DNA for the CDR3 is TGTGCCAGCAGGTCTACAGGGCGCTCCTACGAGCAGTACTTC. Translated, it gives CASRSTGRSYEQYF.

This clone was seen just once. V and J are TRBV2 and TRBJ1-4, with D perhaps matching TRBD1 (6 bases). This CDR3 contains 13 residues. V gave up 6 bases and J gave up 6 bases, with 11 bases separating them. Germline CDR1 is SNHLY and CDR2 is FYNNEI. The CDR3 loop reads CASSRDTDEKLFF. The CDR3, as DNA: TGTGCCAGCAGCCGGGACACAGATGAAAAACTGTTTTTT.

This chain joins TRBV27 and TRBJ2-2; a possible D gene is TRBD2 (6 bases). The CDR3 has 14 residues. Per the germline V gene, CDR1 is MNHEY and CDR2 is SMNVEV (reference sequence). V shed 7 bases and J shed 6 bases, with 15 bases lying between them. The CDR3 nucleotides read TGTGCCAGCAAGGCCCGTCTAGCGCCCGGGGAGCTGTTTTTT. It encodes CASKARLAPGELFF.

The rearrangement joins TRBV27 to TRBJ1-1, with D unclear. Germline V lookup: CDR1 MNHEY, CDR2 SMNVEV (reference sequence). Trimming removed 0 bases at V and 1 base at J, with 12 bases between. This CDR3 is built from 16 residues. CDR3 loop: CASSLSTVYWNTEAFF. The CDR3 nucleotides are TGTGCCAGCAGTTTATCCACAGTGTATTGGAACACTGAAGCTTTCTTT.

CDR3 bases: TGTGCTAGTGGTCCCCGGACAGGGACTAACTATGGCTACACCTTC. Translation: CASGPRTGTNYGYTF. The gene calls are TRBV12-5 and TRBJ1-2, with TRBD1 identical over 8 bases. CDR1 and CDR2 from the germline V gene are LGHNT and FRNRAP. The CDR3 is 15 residues long. With 5 bases clipped from V and 0 bases from J, the junction kept 5 bases outside the gene matches.

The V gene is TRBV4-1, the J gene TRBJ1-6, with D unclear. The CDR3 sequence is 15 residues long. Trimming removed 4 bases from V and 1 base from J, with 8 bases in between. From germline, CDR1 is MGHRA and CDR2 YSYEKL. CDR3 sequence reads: CASSLERSYNSPLHF. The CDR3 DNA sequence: TGCGCCAGCAGCCTGGAAAGGTCCTATAATTCACCCCTCCACTTT.